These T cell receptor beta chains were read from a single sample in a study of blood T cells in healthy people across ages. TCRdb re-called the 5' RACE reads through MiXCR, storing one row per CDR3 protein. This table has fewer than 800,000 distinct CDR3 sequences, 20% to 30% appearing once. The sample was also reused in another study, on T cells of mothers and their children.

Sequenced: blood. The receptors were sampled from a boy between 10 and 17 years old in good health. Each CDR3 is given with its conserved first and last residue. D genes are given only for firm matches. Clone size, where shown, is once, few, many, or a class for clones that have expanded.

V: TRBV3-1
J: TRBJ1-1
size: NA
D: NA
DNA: TGTGCCAGCAGCCCCCCTAGCAGACAGAATATAGGAGCTTTCTTT
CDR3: CASSPPSRQNIGAFF

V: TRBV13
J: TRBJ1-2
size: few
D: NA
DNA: TGTGCCAGCAGCGCAGGGGAATATGGCTACACCTTC
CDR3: CASSAGEYGYTF

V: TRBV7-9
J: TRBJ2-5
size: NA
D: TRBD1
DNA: TGTGCCAGCAGCTCCCCCCACAGGGGGCCAGAGACCCAGTACTTC
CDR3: CASSSPHRGPETQYF

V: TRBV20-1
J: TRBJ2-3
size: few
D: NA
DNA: TGCAGTGGTGTGTCGGGTAGCACAGATACGCAGTATTTT
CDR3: CSGVSGSTDTQYF

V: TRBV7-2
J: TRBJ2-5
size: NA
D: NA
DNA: TGTGCCGGCAGCTTAAACGGGGGTACACAAGAGACCCAGTACTTC
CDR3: CAGSLNGGTQETQYF

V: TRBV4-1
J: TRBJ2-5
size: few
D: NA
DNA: TGCGCCAGCAGCCAACAACCGCACCAAGAGACCCAGTACTTC
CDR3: CASSQQPHQETQYF

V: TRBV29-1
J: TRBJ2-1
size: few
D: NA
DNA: TGCAGCGTTGAAGGGTCCACAGTTTACAGTGGTGAGCAGTTCTTC
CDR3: CSVEGSTVYSGEQFF

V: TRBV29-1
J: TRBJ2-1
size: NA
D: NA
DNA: TGCAGCGTTGTGGGACACCTTCACAATGAGCAGTTCTTC
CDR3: CSVVGHLHNEQFF

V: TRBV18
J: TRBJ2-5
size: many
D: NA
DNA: TGTGCCAGCTCACCAGGTGGATCGGAGACCCAGTACTTC
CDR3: CASSPGGSETQYF

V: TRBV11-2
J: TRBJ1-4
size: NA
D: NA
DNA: TGTGCCAGCAGCTTAGTTGGCCGCGCAACTAATGAAAAACTGTTTTTT
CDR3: CASSLVGRATNEKLFF

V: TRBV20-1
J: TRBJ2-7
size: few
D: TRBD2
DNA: TGCAGTGCTAGTGGGCGGGGGTCTAGCTCCTACGAGCAGTACTTC
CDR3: CSASGRGSSSYEQYF

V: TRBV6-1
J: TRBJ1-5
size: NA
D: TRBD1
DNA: TGTGCCAGCAGTGCCGGGACAGGCCCCAATCAGCCCCAGCATTTT
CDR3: CASSAGTGPNQPQHF

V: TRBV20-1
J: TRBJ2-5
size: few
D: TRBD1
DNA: TGCAGTGCTGCAAGGACAGGGGCGGAGGAGACCCAGTACTTC
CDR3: CSAARTGAEETQYF

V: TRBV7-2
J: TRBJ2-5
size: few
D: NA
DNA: TGTGCCAGCAGCTCCCAAGCTGACCTTTATAAGACCCAGTACTTC
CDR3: CASSSQADLYKTQYF

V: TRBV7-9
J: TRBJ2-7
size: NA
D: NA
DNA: TGTGCCAGCAGCTCAACGGGGCTGACTGCGGCGAGGTACGAGCAGTACTTC
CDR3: CASSSTGLTAARYEQYF

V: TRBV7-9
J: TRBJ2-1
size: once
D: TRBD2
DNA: TGTGCCAGCAGCTCCGGGACTAGCGGTACGAACTCCTACAATGAGCAGTTCTTC
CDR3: CASSSGTSGTNSYNEQFF

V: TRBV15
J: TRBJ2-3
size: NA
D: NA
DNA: TGTGCCACCAGCAGAGATCGGTCGGGGGGCACAGATACGCAGTATTTT
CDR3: CATSRDRSGGTDTQYF

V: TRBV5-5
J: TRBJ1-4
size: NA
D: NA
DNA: TGTGCCAGCAGCTTGGATTGGCCAACTAATGAAAAACTGTTTTTT
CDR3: CASSLDWPTNEKLFF

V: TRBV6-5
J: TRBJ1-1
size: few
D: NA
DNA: TGTGCCAGCAGTTACTCTTCAGCCACGGAAGCTTTCTTT
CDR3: CASSYSSATEAFF